Shown below are 9 T cell receptor beta chains from a single sample sequenced in a study of molecular identifiers for immune sequencing clone quantification (dated by TCRdb to the late 2010s). The library was obtained by PCR. TCRdb names Illumina HiSeq 4000 as the instrument used. TCRdb ran its own pipeline on the public reads, namely fastp trimming at Q25 and MiXCR clone calling, and kept in-frame beta chains. Every entry covers one CDR3 protein and lists the most common genes and DNA from its rows. The sample yields 460,000 or so distinct CDR3 sequences; about 22% were counted once. The leading ten clones occupy approximately 0.84% of the sample. The sequenced material came from naive CD8+ T cells from blood, with Jurkat cell RNA spiked in. The cell subset or site label, as the study defines it: FACS-sorted CD8+CD4-CCR7+CD45RA+ naive T cells. The receptors were gathered from a human donor in good health. Some libraries in this study had Jurkat cell RNA spiked in.

As regards this clonotype: A junction end diverges from the germline sequence, so it may reflect a read error. The CDR3: CTSSLTPGQGGDEKLFF. The CDR3 DNA reads TGTACCAGCAGCTTAACCCCCGGACAGGGTGGCGACGAAAAACTGTTTTTT. The chain combines TRBV7-9 with TRBJ1-4, with 8 nucleotides matching TRBD1. Germline CDR1 and CDR2: SEHNR and FQNEAQ (reference sequence). The CDR3 is 17 residues long.

The J gene is TRBJ1-1, the V gene TRBV3-1, with 7 bases aligning to TRBD1. The junction had 9 bases not matched to a gene; V was cut back by 0 bases and J by 5 bases. CDR3 length: 16 residues. CDR1 is LGHDT, CDR2 YNNKEL, per germline (reference sequence). CDR3 bases: TGTGCCAGCAGCCAAGAATGGCCCGAACAGGGGACTGAAGCTTTCTTT. Translating gives CASSQEWPEQGTEAFF.

This clonotype was detected many times. The chain links TRBV7-9 to TRBJ1-5, with D unclear. From germline, CDR1 is SEHNR and CDR2 FQNEAQ (reference sequence). Deletions cut 5 bases from V and 3 bases from J, with 14 bases between. This CDR3 comprises 15 residues. CDR3 region: CASSQTGNINQPQHF. The CDR3 bases are TGTGCCAGCAGCCAAACCGGGAACATCAATCAGCCCCAGCATTTT.

For this clonotype: At one end the junction does not follow the germline gene, possibly because of a read error. The rearrangement joins TRBV19 to TRBJ1-1; D is unresolved. This CDR3 has 12 residues. Germline values: CDR1 LNHDA, CDR2 SQIVND (reference sequence). The CDR3 DNA sequence: TGTGCCGGTAGTCCCGCCAACACTGAAGCTTTCTTT. Translation gives CAGSPANTEAFF.

The rearrangement links TRBV10-2 to TRBJ2-5; the D is unclear. The CDR3 is made up of 14 amino acids. Per germline, CDR1 WSHSY and CDR2 SAAADI. V was pared by 6 bases and J by 0 bases, with 11 bases between. The CDR3 coding sequence is TGCGCCAGCAGGGCCACCGGACACCAAGAGACCCAGTACTTC. This codes for CASRATGHQETQYF.

This clonotype was counted ten times or more. V gene TRBV28 combines with J gene TRBJ2-3; 11 bases match TRBD2. V lost 6 bases and J lost 0; bases outside the gene matches: 2. CDR3 size: 15 residues. Germline loops: CDR1 MDHEN, CDR2 SYDVKM. CDR3 region: CASRGTSGSTDTQYF. The CDR3, as DNA: TGTGCCAGCAGGGGGACTAGCGGAAGCACAGATACGCAGTATTTT.

The chain recombines TRBV30 with TRBJ2-3; 10 bases are shared with TRBD1. V was clipped by 5 bases and J by 1 base; unmatched bases: 9. Germline V gives CDR1 GTSNPN, CDR2 SVGIG (reference sequence). The CDR3 extends over 16 amino acids. CDR3 residues: CAWASTGTGGTDTQYF. The CDR3 DNA reads TGTGCCTGGGCGAGCACCGGGACAGGGGGCACAGATACGCAGTATTTT. Using reference TRBV30 and TRBJ2-3 for the parts outside the CDR3, the full variable domain is SQTIHQWPATLVQPVGSPLSLECTVEGTSNPNLYWYRQAAGRGLQLLFYSVGIGQISSEVPQNLSASRPQDRQFILSSKKLLLSDSGFYLCAWASTGTGGTDTQYFGPGTRLTVL.

In the case of this clonotype: With a much larger clone just one base away, this may be a read error. The J gene is TRBJ2-3, the V gene TRBV2, with TRBD2 matching 9 bases. The CDR3 spans 15 residues. Germline V gene sequence: CDR1 SNHLY, CDR2 FYNNEI. The V and J ends lost 9 bases and 2 bases, in that order; junction bases with no gene match: 9. The CDR3 DNA reads as TGTGCCAGATCGAGGACTAGCGAACACACAGATACGCAGTATTTT. As protein: CARSRTSEHTDTQYF.

V is TRBV6-2 or TRBV6-3 and J is TRBJ2-3; 8 positions agree with TRBD2. Germline CDR1 and CDR2: MNHEY and SVGEGT. This CDR3 region has 17 residues. V was pared by 0 bases and J by 1 base, with 6 bases of the junction left unmatched. CDR3 coding DNA: TGTGCCAGCAGTTACTCCATTAGCGGGACCGGCACAGATACGCAGTATTTT. Protein product: CASSYSISGTGTDTQYF.